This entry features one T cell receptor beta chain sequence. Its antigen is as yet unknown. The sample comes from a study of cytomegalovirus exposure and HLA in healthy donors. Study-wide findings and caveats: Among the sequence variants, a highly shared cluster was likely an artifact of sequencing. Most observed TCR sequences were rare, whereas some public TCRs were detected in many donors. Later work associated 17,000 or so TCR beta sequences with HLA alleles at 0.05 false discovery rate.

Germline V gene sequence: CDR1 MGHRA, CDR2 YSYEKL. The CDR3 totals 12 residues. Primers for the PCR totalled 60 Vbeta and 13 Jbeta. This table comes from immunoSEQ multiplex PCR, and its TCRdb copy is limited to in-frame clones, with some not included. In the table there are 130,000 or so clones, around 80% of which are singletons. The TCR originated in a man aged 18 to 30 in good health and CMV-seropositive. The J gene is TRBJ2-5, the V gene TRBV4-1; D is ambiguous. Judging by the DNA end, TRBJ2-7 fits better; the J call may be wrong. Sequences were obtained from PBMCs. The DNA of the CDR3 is TGCGCCAGCAGCCGTCCGGGTGACGAGCAGTACTTC. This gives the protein CASSRPGDEQYF.